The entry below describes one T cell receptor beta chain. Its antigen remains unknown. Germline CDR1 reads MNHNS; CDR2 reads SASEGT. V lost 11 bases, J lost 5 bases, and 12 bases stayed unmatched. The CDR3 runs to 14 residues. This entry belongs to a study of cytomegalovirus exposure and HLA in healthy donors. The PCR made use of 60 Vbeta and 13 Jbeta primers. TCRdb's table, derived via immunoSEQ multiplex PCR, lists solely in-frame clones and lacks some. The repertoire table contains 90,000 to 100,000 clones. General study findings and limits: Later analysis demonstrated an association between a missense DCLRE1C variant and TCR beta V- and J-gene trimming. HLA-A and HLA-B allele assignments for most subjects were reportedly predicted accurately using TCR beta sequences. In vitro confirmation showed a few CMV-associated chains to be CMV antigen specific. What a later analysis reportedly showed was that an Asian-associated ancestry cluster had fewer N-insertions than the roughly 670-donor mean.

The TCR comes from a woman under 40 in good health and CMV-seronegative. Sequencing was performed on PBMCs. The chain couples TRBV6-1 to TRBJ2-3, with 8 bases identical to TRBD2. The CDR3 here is CALGSGSVKDTQYF. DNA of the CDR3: TGTGCCCTTGGGAGCGGGAGTGTGAAAGATACGCAGTATTTT.